This TCR beta chain is drawn from a study of shared clonotypes between healthy human individuals (dated by TCRdb to the early 2020s). Regarding the study in general: The cohort included a few men and a couple of women between 18 and 49 years of age. For each donor, CD4 naive and CD4 memory were each run on three plates, CD8 naive on two plates, and CD8 memory on one plate. Blood TCR repertoires of a handful of healthy adults were deeply sequenced to estimate repertoire size and the extent of clonotype sharing between individuals. To increase sequencing depth and limit assay-specific biases, TCR repertoire library preparation and sequencing were carried out by different laboratories using diverse techniques. Each donor's leukapheresis produced roughly between about 0.85 and 10 billion PBMCs.

TCR CDR3 regions were amplified from genomic DNA by multiplex PCR using the deep immunoSEQ assay. Extracted genomic DNA from each cell subset was distributed evenly across all wells of several immunoSEQ 96-well plates, and each plate was treated as a replicate. For sorted subsets, each replicate PCR was loaded with 200 to 250 ng genomic DNA, equivalent to about 33,000 T cell genomes. Purified libraries were measured with a Qubit 3.0 fluorometer, size-checked on a Bioanalyzer 2100, and measured again with the KAPA Library Quantification kit. Every immunoSEQ 96-well plate was sequenced on a separate single-read 150-cycle Illumina NextSeq 550 flow cell. The study's own analysis went as follows. Because only junctional sequences without quality scores were contained in the immunoSEQ output, filtering matching that applied to full-length reads could not be performed. To assign V/J genes and CDR3, sequences were annotated using PyIR, a Python wrapper for IgBLAST v1.9, with IMGT germline references. Reads were filtered out if the reads had weak V/J assignments (E-value above 1e-6), no CDR3, stop codons, out-of-frame junctions, or ambiguous translated residues. V3J clonotypes were defined as sequences sharing the same inferred V gene, J gene, and CDR3 amino acid sequence. To compute the percentage overlap between repertoires, the number of shared unique clonotypes was divided by the size of the smaller repertoire. RTK rarefaction, the Chao1 estimator, and Recon v2.1 estimates of unobserved clonotypes were used to assess repertoire richness. Generation probabilities were computed with OLGA for all TCRbeta clonotypes obtained by the gDNA method from four donors. TCRdb's version of the immuneACCESS table is confined to in-frame rearrangements and falls short of the full clone set. An unresolved V gene accounts for under half of the shortfall where checked; the remainder is of unknown origin. Clonal size and the V and J genes are those of that table, whereas D and trimming came from the DNA. This sample comprises some 790,000 clones, 55% to 80% of them detected only once. Approximately 1.7% of the sample is in the top ten clones.

The donors were healthy, HIV-negative adults who had no recently reported acute infections or vaccinations. All donors were Caucasian adults living in Nashville, Tennessee, USA. CD4+ T cells were enriched by magnetic negative selection, after which naive cells were positively selected on CD45RA and the negative fraction was taken as the memory subset. After blood collection by leukapheresis, PBMCs were isolated using Ficoll-Histopaque density gradient centrifugation and then cryopreserved in the vapor phase of liquid nitrogen. Analytical flow cytometry was used to check the purity and quantity of each magnetically sorted T cell population. Genomic DNA was isolated from each sorted fraction and quantified by UV absorbance on a Nanodrop 2000c. Overall results and qualifications from the work: Only blood was sampled, and tissue TCR repertoires likely differ from those in blood. Pairwise subsampling led to the expectation that sequencing depth would affect the degree of clonotype sharing among donors. Estimated clonotype richness was generally larger for naive than for memory subsets. Compared with non-shared clonotypes, clonotypes shared by all four sorted-subset donors had higher generation probabilities. The genetic and exposure-history diversity represented was limited by the small number of donors. Across a few donors, around 5% of naive CD4, approximately 3.6% of naive CD8, approximately 2.5% of memory CD4, and approximately 0.4% of memory CD8 clonotypes were shared. Rarefaction of sorted-subset datasets indicated incomplete sequencing despite the large sequencing depth.

This clone occurred a few times. Its binding antigen is unknown. The input lacks base qualities; no much larger clone sits a single base away. Sequenced material: memory CD4+ T cells sorted from blood. The meaning of the sample's cell subset or site label: CD45RA-negative fraction. The source is a woman in her 30s in good health.

The CDR3 region has the sequence CASSQVQFSGLTEAFF. In nucleotide form, the sequence is TGTGCCAGCAGCCAAGTTCAGTTTTCAGGATTGACTGAAGCTTTCTTT. The V and J genes are TRBV4-2 and TRBJ1-1; a confident D gene designation cannot be given. V is clipped by 1 base and J by 5 bases, and the sequence between their germline boundaries is 17 bases long. Measured from the cysteine to the phenylalanine, the CDR3 is 16 residues long. CDR3 DNA is the only sequence kept; it has 48 bases, read in frame from the first base. Based on the germline V gene, the CDR1 and CDR2 sequences are LGHNA and YNFKEQ.